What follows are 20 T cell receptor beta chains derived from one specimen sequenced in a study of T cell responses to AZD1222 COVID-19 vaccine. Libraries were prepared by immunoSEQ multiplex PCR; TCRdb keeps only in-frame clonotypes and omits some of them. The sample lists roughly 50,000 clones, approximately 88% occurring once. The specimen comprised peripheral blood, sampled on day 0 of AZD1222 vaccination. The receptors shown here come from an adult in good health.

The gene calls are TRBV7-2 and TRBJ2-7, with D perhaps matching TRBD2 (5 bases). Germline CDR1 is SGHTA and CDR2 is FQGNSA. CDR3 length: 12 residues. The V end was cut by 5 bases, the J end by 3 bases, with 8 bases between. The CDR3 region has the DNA TGTGCCAGCAGCCAAGGGAGCTACGAGCAGTACTTC. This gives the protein CASSQGSYEQYF.

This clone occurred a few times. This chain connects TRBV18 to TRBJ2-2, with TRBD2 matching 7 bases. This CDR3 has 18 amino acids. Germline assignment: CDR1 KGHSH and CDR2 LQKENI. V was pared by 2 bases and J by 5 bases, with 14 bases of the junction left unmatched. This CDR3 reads CASSPGPRGGSGTGELFF. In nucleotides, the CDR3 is TGTGCCAGCTCACCAGGCCCTCGTGGCGGGAGTGGTACCGGGGAGCTGTTTTTT.

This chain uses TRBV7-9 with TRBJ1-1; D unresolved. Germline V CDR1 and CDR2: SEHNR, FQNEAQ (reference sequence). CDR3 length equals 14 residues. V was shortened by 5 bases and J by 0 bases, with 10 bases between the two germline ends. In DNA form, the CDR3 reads TGTGCCAGCAGCCCAAAAGGGCTGAACACTGAAGCTTTCTTT. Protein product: CASSPKGLNTEAFF.

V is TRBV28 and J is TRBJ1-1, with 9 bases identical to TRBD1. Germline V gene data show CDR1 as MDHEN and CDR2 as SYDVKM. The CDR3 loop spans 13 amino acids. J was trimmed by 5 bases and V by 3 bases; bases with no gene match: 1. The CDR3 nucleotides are TGTGCCAGCAGTTTCGGACAGGGGACTGAAGCTTTCTTT. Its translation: CASSFGQGTEAFF.

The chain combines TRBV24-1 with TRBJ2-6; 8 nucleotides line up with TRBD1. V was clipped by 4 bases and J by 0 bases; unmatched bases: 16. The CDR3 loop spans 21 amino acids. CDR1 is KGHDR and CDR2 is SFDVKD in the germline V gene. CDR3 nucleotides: TGTGCCACCAGTGACCGGACCGCGACAGGGGATTCCCCCTCTGGGGCCAACGTCCTGACTTTC. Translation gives CATSDRTATGDSPSGANVLTF.

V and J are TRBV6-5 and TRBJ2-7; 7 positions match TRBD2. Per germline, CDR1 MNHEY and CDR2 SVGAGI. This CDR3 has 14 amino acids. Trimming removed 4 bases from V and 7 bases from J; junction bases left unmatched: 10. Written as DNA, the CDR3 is TGTGCCAGCAGTTCCCAAGCGGGATTGGGGGAGCAGTACTTC. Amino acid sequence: CASSSQAGLGEQYF.

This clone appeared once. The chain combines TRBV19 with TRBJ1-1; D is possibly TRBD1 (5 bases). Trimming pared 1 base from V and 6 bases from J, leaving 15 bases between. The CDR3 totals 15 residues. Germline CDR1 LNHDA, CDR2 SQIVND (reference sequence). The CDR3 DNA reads TGTGCCAGTAGTATAGTTTCAGGGTCTTTTGCTGAAGCTTTCTTT. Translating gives CASSIVSGSFAEAFF. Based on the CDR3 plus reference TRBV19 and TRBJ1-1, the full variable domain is DGGITQSPKYLFRKEGQNVTLSCEQNLNHDAMYWYRQDPGQGLRLIYYSQIVNDFQKGDIAEGYSVSREKKESFPLTVTSAQKNPTAFYLCASSIVSGSFAEAFFGQGTRLTVV.

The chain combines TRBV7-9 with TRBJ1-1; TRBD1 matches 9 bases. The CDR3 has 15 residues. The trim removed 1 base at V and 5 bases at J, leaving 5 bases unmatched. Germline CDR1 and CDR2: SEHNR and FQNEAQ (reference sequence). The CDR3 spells CASSLETGGQTEAFF. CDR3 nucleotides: TGTGCCAGCAGCTTAGAAACAGGGGGCCAGACTGAAGCTTTCTTT.

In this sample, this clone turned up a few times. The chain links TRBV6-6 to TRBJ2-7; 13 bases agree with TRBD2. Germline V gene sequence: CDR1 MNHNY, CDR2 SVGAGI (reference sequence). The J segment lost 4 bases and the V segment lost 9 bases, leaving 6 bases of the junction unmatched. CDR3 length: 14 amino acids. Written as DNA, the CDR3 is TGTGCCAGTAAGCCGGGACTAGCGGGATACGAGCAGTACTTC. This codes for CASKPGLAGYEQYF.

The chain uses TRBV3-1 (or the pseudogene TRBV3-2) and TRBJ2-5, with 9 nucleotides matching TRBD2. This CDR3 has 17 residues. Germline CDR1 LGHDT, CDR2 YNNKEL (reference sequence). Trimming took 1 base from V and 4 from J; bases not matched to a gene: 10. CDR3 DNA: TGTGCCAGCAGCCAAGGCGGCGGGAGGGCGGTTACAGAGACCCAGTACTTC. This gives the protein CASSQGGGRAVTETQYF.

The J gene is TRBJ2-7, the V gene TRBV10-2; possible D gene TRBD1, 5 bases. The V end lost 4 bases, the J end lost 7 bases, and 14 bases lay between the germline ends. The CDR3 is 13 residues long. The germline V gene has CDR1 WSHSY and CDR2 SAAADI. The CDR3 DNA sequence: TGCGCCAGCAGTGCCAAGGGGCTGGATGAGCAGTACTTC. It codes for CASSAKGLDEQYF.

The CDR3 coding sequence is TGTGCCAGCAGCAAATCGGCAGGAGTCTGGGGCTACACCTTC. It yields the protein CASSKSAGVWGYTF. V usage is TRBV21-1 and J usage is TRBJ1-2. TRBV21-1 has pseudogene status. This CDR3 is 14 amino acids long.

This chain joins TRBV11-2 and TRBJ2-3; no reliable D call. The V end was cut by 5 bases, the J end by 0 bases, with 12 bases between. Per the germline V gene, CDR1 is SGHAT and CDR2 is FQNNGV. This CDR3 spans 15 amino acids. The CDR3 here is CASSPVGSSTDTQYF. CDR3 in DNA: TGTGCCAGCAGCCCGGTGGGTAGTAGCACAGATACGCAGTATTTT.

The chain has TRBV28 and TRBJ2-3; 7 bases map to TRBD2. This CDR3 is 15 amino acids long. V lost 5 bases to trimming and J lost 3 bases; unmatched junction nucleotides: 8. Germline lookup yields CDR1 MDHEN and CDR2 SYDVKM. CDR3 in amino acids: CASSPHSGSTDTQYF. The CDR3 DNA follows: TGTGCCAGCAGTCCCCATAGCGGGTCGACAGATACGCAGTATTTT.

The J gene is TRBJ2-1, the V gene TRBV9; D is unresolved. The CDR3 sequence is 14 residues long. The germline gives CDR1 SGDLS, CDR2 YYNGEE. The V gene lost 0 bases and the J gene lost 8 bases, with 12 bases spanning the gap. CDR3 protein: CASSVAQKVHEQFF. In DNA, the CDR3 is TGTGCCAGCAGCGTAGCTCAAAAGGTTCATGAGCAGTTCTTC.

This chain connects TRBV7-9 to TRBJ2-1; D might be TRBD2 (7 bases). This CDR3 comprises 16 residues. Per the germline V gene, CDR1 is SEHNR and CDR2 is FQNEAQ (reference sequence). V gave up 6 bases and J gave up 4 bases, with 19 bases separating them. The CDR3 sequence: CASSPYRGREYNEQFF. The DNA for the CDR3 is TGTGCCAGCAGTCCCTACCGGGGGCGGGAGTACAATGAGCAGTTCTTC.

DNA of the CDR3: TGTGCCAGCTCACCACTTCCGGGAAAGAGCTCCTACAATGAGCAGTTCTTC. Amino acids: CASSPLPGKSSYNEQFF. V gene TRBV18 combines with J gene TRBJ2-1; maybe TRBD2 (5 bases). The length of the CDR3 is 17 residues. CDR1 and CDR2 (germline): KGHSH, LQKENI. V was shortened by 1 base and J by 0 bases, with 13 bases between the two germline ends.

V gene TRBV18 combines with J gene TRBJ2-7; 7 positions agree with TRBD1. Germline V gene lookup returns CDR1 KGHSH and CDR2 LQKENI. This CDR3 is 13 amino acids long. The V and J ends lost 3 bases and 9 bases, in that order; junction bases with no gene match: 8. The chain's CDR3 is CASSPGQQDAQYF. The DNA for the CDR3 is TGTGCCAGCTCACCGGGACAGCAGGACGCGCAGTACTTC.

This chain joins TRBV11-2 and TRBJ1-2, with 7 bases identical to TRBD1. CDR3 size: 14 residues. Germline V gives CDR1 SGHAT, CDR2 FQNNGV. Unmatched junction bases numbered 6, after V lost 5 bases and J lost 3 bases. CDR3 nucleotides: TGTGCCAGCAGCGTTCGGGACAGAGACTATGGCTACACCTTC. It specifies CASSVRDRDYGYTF.

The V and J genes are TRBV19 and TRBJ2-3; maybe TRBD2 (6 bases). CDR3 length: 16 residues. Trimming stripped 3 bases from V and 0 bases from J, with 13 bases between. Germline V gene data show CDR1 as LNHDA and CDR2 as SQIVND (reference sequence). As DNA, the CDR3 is TGTGCCAGTAGTATCTCCGCAGGGACTAGCACAGATACGCAGTATTTT. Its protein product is CASSISAGTSTDTQYF. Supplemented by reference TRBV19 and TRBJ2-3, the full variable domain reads DGGITQSPKYLFRKEGQNVTLSCEQNLNHDAMYWYRQDPGQGLRLIYYSQIVNDFQKGDIAEGYSVSREKKESFPLTVTSAQKNPTAFYLCASSISAGTSTDTQYFGPGTRLTVL.